This T cell receptor (beta chain) was sequenced for a study of T cell responses to AZD1222 COVID-19 vaccine. This CDR3 is 13 amino acids long. CDR1 is MGHRA, CDR2 YSYEKL, per germline. V was cut by 1 base and J by 0 bases, with 3 bases left in between. Clones were sequenced by immunoSEQ multiplex PCR, and TCRdb holds only the in-frame ones, with some missing. Here the sample spans over 100,000 clones, around 90% being singletons. This clonotype was obtained from an adult in good health. Sequenced material: peripheral blood, taken on day 0 of AZD1222 vaccination. The rearrangement joins TRBV4-1 to TRBJ2-5; D ambiguous. The CDR3 nucleotides read TGCGCCAGCAGCCAAGGAGACCAAGAGACCCAGTACTTC. Residues: CASSQGDQETQYF.